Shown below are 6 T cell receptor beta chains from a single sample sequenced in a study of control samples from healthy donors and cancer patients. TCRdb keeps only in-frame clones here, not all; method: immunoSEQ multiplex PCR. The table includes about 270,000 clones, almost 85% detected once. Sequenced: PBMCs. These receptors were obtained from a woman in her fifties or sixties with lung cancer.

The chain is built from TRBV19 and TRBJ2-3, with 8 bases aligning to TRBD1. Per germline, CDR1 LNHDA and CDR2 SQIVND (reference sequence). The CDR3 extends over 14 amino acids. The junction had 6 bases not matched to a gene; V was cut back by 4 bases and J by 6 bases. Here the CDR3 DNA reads TGTGCCAGTAGTAAGACAGGGGAGGATGATACGCAGTATTTT. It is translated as CASSKTGEDDTQYF.

DNA for the CDR3: TGTGCCAGCAGCTTGGAGGGTTTCCTAGGCGGCTACACCTTC. Amino acids: CASSLEGFLGGYTF. This chain joins TRBV5-6 and TRBJ1-2; D not certain. V lost 0 bases to trimming and J lost 8 bases, with 14 bases between them. Germline-derived CDR1 and CDR2 are SGHDT and YYEEEE. There are 14 residues in the CDR3.

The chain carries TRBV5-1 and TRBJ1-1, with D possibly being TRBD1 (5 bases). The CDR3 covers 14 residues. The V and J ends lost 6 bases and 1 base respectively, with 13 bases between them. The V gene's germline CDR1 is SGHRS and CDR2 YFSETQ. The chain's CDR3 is CASNSGQTNTEAFF. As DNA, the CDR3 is TGCGCCAGCAACTCCGGACAAACGAACACTGAAGCTTTCTTT.

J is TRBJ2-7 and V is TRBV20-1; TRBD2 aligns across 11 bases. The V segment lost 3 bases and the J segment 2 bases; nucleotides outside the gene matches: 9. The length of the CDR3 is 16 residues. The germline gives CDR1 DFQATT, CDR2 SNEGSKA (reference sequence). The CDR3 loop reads CSASWLAGGSTYEQYF. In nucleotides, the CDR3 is TGCAGTGCTAGTTGGCTAGCGGGGGGCTCGACCTACGAGCAGTACTTC.

The CDR3 coding sequence is TGTGCCAGCAGTGAGACAGGGGGTACAATATTCTATGGCTACACCTTC. Protein product: CASSETGGTIFYGYTF. The chain couples TRBV6-4 to TRBJ1-2; 9 bases align to TRBD1. The germline gives CDR1 MRHNA, CDR2 SNTAGT. J was trimmed by 4 bases and V by 3 bases; bases with no gene match: 9. CDR3 size: 16 residues.

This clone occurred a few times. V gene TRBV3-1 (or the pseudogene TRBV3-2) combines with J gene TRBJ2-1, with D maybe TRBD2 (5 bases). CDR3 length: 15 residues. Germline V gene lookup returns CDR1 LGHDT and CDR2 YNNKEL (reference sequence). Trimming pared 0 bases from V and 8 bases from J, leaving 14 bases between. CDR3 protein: CASSQEGGKVDEQFF. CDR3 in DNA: TGTGCCAGCAGCCAAGAAGGAGGAAAAGTGGATGAGCAGTTCTTC.